This T cell receptor (beta chain) derives from a study of a mutant IDH1 vaccine in newly diagnosed glioma. The assay was immunoSEQ multiplex PCR, and TCRdb's table has in-frame clones only and misses some. This sample has about 60,000 clones, with roughly 79% found just once. This sample's time point: week 35, safety follow-up. Alongside topical imiquimod, each dose of vaccine comprised 300 ug of mutant IDH1 20-mer peptide. The sample holds one count of this clone. The antigen is unknown. The germline gives CDR1 SNHLY, CDR2 FYNNEI. Trimming left V 4 bases short and J 3 bases short, with 16 bases between. The CDR3 length is 16 residues.

This TCR came from a man aged 40-49 years with glioma. This sequence joins TRBV2 and TRBJ2-1; tentative D call: TRBD1 (5 bases). The specimen was PBMCs, collected from a glioma patient whose treatment included an IDH1 peptide vaccine. CDR3 coding DNA: TGTGCCAGCAGTGGGAAACAGGTGACCTTCTACAATGAGCAGTTCTTC. Translating it yields CASSGKQVTFYNEQFF.